The 7 T cell receptor beta chains given below trace back to one sample, sequenced in a study of PD-1 blockade in classical Hodgkin lymphoma. TCRdb keeps only in-frame clones here, not all; method: immunoSEQ multiplex PCR. The data show under 60,000 clones, about three quarters seen once. Every patient experienced relapse after autologous stem cell transplantation, and brentuximab vedotin exposure varied. The material was peripheral blood mononuclear cells (PBMCs), obtained at baseline. The source is a human donor with classical Hodgkin lymphoma.

J is TRBJ2-7 and V is TRBV7-3; no clear D. CDR1 and CDR2 (germline): SGHTA, FQGTGA. The CDR3 contains 13 residues. V lost 2 bases and J lost 5, with 10 bases in between. DNA for the CDR3: TGTGCCAGCAGCTTAGAGCCCAGTCACGAGCAGTACTTC. Translating gives CASSLEPSHEQYF.

This chain connects TRBV28 to TRBJ1-1; D is ambiguous. CDR3 size: 14 residues. In germline, CDR1 is MDHEN, CDR2 SYDVKM. The V and J ends lost 6 bases and 4 bases respectively, with 15 bases between them. CDR3 coding DNA: TGTGCCAGCAGCTCCCCCGGCCGGGGCACTGAAGCTTTCTTT. This translates into CASSSPGRGTEAFF.

The chain links TRBV7-9 to TRBJ2-2; maybe TRBD1 (6 bases). The CDR3 spans 15 residues. V was cut by 1 base and J by 2 bases, with 8 bases left in between. The germline gives CDR1 SEHNR, CDR2 FQNEAQ (reference sequence). CDR3 amino acids: CASSLVRGNTGELFF. The CDR3 coding sequence is TGTGCCAGCAGCTTAGTCAGGGGTAACACCGGGGAGCTGTTTTTT.

The V call is TRBV28, the J call TRBJ2-3, with TRBD1 matching 11 bases. Germline V lookup: CDR1 MDHEN, CDR2 SYDVKM. With 7 bases clipped from V and 0 bases from J, the junction kept 9 bases outside the gene matches. CDR3 length equals 17 residues. CDR3 sequence reads: CASKLPGQGVSTDTQYF. CDR3 sequence (DNA): TGTGCCAGCAAACTTCCGGGACAGGGGGTTAGCACAGATACGCAGTATTTT.

Only one count was recorded for this clone. This chain uses TRBV19 with TRBJ1-1, with TRBD1 matching over 7 bases. This CDR3 is 14 amino acids long. With 5 bases clipped from V and 1 base from J, the junction kept 4 bases outside the gene matches. Germline CDR1 and CDR2: LNHDA and SQIVND (reference sequence). CDR3 in DNA: TGTGCCAGTAGTCCCCGACAGGGGAACACTGAAGCTTTCTTT. Amino acid sequence: CASSPRQGNTEAFF.

The V gene is TRBV10-2, the J gene TRBJ1-1; D may be TRBD1 (6 bases). Germline lookup yields CDR1 WSHSY and CDR2 SAAADI. V shed 7 bases and J shed 5 bases, with 8 bases lying between them. The CDR3 is made up of 11 amino acids. CDR3 bases: TGCGCCAGCAAGGGGGGGACTGAAGCTTTCTTT. This sequence encodes CASKGGTEAFF.

As DNA, the CDR3 is TGTGCCAGCAGCCCTGCACCTAACTATGGCTACACCTTC. As protein: CASSPAPNYGYTF. The chain carries TRBV11-2 and TRBJ1-2, with D unresolved. V was clipped by 5 bases and J by 0 bases, with 7 bases between them. Germline-derived CDR1 and CDR2 are SGHAT and FQNNGV. The CDR3 contains 13 residues.